This T cell receptor beta chain was sequenced in a study of healthy donors' naive CD4 and CD8 T cells (dated by TCRdb to the mid-2010s). Turning to the overall study: The donors were selected to cover three age groups of six people each (20-25, 40-50 and 60-70 years), had a mean age of about 47, and were half female. The TCR alpha libraries followed the same workflow as the beta chain, except for a newly designed primer set that covered all functional IMGT alpha gene variants. To check how TCR variation relates to lineage commitment, the researchers sequenced rearranged TCR alpha and beta chains taken from naive CD4+ and CD8+ T cells. Peripheral blood mononuclear cells were collected from 20 or so healthy, unrelated individuals. The donors were HLA-typed by sequencing at HLA-A, -B, -C, -DRB1, -DQB1 and -DPB1, using the SBTexcellerator protocol, an ABI3130xl analyzer and SBTengine software. Study-wide conclusions, independent of this receptor: Alpha and beta chains were sequenced in bulk and could not be paired, so combined chain effects were not evaluated. In both chains, CD4+ lineage was associated with a positively charged CDR3 and CD8+ lineage with a negatively charged CDR3. V genes, J genes and CDR3 charge together appeared to explain approximately 12% of CD4/CD8 propensity variance, in a largely additive manner. Reportedly, most V and J gene segments showed bias between naive CD4+ and CD8+ cells, and this bias held consistently across donors regardless of HLA genotype. The study did not directly address possible repertoire bias arising from homeostatic proliferation of naive T cells.

Cells with a CD4+CD8-CD45RO-CD45RA+ profile were isolated by FACS and defined as naive CD4+ T cells, and those with a CD8+CD4-CD45RA+CD27bright profile were defined as naive CD8+ T cells. Sorting used antibodies against CD4 (RPA-T4), CD8 (SK1), CD27 (O323), CD45RA (HI100) and CD45RO (UCHL1). Sequenced using a 454 GS FLX Titanium. A previously published linear amplification protocol was used to build TCR libraries from around 470 ng of total RNA. The Roche/454 Genome Sequencer with Titanium chemistry was used for sequencing. For the original study's pipeline: 70,000 to 100,000 rearranged TCR alpha transcripts were sequenced from roughly 5 of the healthy donors. Duplicate transcripts were removed, and each unique TCR clonotype was defined by its CDR3 junction following IMGT nomenclature. Logistic regression in R 2.13.0 modeled CD4 versus CD8 status as a function of V and J genes, with adjustment for donor effects and Bonferroni correction for multiple testing. The public sequencing data were trimmed at Q25 with fastp and processed into clonotypes with MiXCR by TCRdb, which kept only in-frame beta chains. Records with the same CDR3 protein are collapsed into one entry carrying the most frequent genes and DNA. V and J calls and clone size were set by TCRdb, not the authors. Recorded for this sample are some 190,000 distinct CDR3 sequences; under 85% of them occurred a single time. Of the sample, 2.3% falls within the top ten clones.

Turning to this clonotype: What antigen it recognizes has not been identified. Qualities for individual bases were not recorded, and no much larger clone is one base off.

Measured from the cysteine to the phenylalanine, the CDR3 is 12 residues long. Of all the DNA, just the CDR3 is kept, 36 bases in frame from base 1. Germline trimming: 8 bases from V, 5 bases from J; junction bases outside gene matches: 5. CDR1 and CDR2 are drawn from the germline V gene: MNHEY, SVGAGI. The V and J segments used are TRBV6-5 and TRBJ2-5, with TRBD2 identical over 7 junction bases. This sequence was found in a pool of human donors in good health; the sample pools cells from several healthy donors. Sequenced sample: naive CD4+ and CD8+ T cells sorted from blood, pooled from several donors. The sample's cell subset or site label is to be understood as: FACS-sorted naive CD4+ (CD45RO-CD45RA+) and naive CD8+ (CD45RA+CD27bright) T cells. The CDR3 sequence is CASGRLAETQYF. The nucleotides are TGTGCCAGCGGACGACTAGCCGAGACCCAGTACTTC.